This TCR beta chain was found in a study of technical replicates of blood from a few donors. Germline trimming cut 10 bases from V and 1 base from J; bases unmatched to any gene: 9. Germline assignment: CDR1 LNHDA and CDR2 SQIVND (reference sequence). The CDR3 is 14 amino acids. TCRdb keeps only in-frame clones here, not all; method: immunoSEQ multiplex PCR. The data contain around 80,000 clones, around 89% of them singletons. The sequenced sample consisted of T cells isolated from PBMCs. The chain uses TRBV19 and TRBJ1-1; 7 nucleotides line up with TRBD1. The TCR comes from a human donor in good health. The CDR3 protein is CATKDRAANTEAFF. The CDR3 DNA reads as TGTGCCACCAAAGACAGGGCGGCGAACACTGAAGCTTTCTTT.